These T cell receptor beta chains were read from a single sample in a study of spatial heterogeneity in lung cancer. TCRdb reanalysed the 5' RACE reads using MiXCR and keeps one entry per CDR3 protein. The sample has around 13,000 distinct CDR3 sequences; 12% to 15% are singletons. Material: PBMCs, obtained at surgery. All receptors derive from a male donor with early-stage non-small cell lung cancer. The CDR3 runs from the conserved cysteine through the conserved F or W. A D gene is named only where the DNA matches it firmly. Clone size is given for some rows only: seen once, a few or many times, or a class if the clone is expanded.

TRBV6-6	TRBD2	15	TRBJ2-1	NA	CASSTTSGGTNEQFF	TGTGCCAGCAGCACGACTAGCGGGGGGACCAATGAGCAGTTCTTC
TRBV10-2	NA	12	TRBJ2-3	many	CASSEFTDTQYF	TGCGCCAGCAGTGAGTTTACAGATACGCAGTATTTT
TRBV28	TRBD1	15	TRBJ2-7	many	CASSYAGQVTYEQYF	TGTGCCAGCAGTTACGCGGGACAGGTAACCTACGAGCAGTACTTC
TRBV7-9	NA	15	TRBJ1-2	NA	CASNGGQRANYGYTF	TGTGCCAGCAACGGCGGACAGAGAGCTAACTATGGCTACACCTTC
TRBV7-2	NA	14	TRBJ1-6	NA	CASSPRRDNSPLHF	TGTGCCAGCAGCCCGCGACGGGATAATTCACCCCTCCACTTT
TRBV7-9	NA	13	TRBJ1-5	NA	CASSLREGQPQHF	TGTGCCAGCAGCTTACGGGAAGGGCAGCCCCAGCATTTT
TRBV28	TRBD1	14	TRBJ2-1	few	CASSSNPQGAVQFF	TGTGCCAGCAGTTCGAACCCACAGGGGGCAGTCCAGTTCTTC
TRBV11-2	TRBD2	15	TRBJ2-3	many	CASSTTSGDTDTQYF	TGTGCCAGCAGCACGACTAGCGGGGACACAGATACGCAGTATTTT
TRBV6-6	NA	12	TRBJ1-4	NA	CASEDGDEKLFF	TGTGCCAGCGAGGATGGTGATGAAAAACTGTTTTTT
TRBV4-1	NA	16	TRBJ1-4	NA	CASSQVPVGVNEKLFF	TGCGCCAGCAGCCAAGTACCCGTTGGAGTTAATGAAAAACTGTTTTTT
TRBV7-2	TRBD1	17	TRBJ1-5	few	CASKLPRDRGSNQPQHF	TGTGCCAGCAAGCTTCCCCGGGACAGGGGAAGCAATCAGCCCCAGCATTTT
TRBV30	NA	15	TRBJ2-5	NA	CAWALPGLLKETQYF	TGTGCCTGGGCACTCCCGGGACTGTTGAAAGAGACCCAGTACTTC
TRBV28	TRBD2	15	TRBJ2-7	NA	CASSTPKRGTYEQYF	TGTGCCAGCAGTACCCCCAAGCGGGGAACGTACGAGCAGTACTTC
TRBV9	NA	15	TRBJ2-7	NA	CASSVAPESSYEQYF	TGTGCCAGCAGCGTAGCTCCAGAGAGCTCCTACGAGCAGTACTTC
TRBV28	NA	12	TRBJ2-5	few	CASSLHPETQYF	TGTGCCAGCAGTTTACACCCAGAGACCCAGTACTTC
TRBV6-2/TRBV6-3	TRBD1	14	TRBJ2-2	few	CASSPRGLAGELFF	TGTGCCAGCAGCCCCAGGGGGCTAGCCGGGGAGCTGTTTTTT
TRBV12-3/TRBV12-4	NA	15	TRBJ2-5	many	CASTPRNGLQETQYF	TGTGCCAGCACGCCGCGGAATGGACTGCAAGAGACCCAGTACTTC
TRBV6-2/TRBV6-3	NA	13	TRBJ2-2	NA	CASRDFAFGELFF	TGTGCCAGCAGGGACTTTGCGTTCGGGGAGCTGTTTTTT
TRBV28	TRBD2	15	TRBJ2-1	NA	CASKGAGGTYNEQFF	TGTGCCAGCAAAGGCGCGGGGGGCACCTACAATGAGCAGTTCTTC
TRBV3-1	TRBD2	17	TRBJ2-3	medium-sized	CASSQEWASGGADTQYF	TGTGCCAGCAGCCAAGAATGGGCTAGCGGGGGTGCAGATACGCAGTATTTT
TRBV5-1	TRBD1	15	TRBJ2-7	many	CASSPWTGETYEQYF	TGCGCCAGCAGCCCATGGACAGGGGAAACCTACGAGCAGTACTTC
TRBV6-1	NA	13	TRBJ1-1	NA	CASTGQRDTEAFF	TGTGCCAGCACCGGACAGAGGGACACTGAAGCTTTCTTT
TRBV5-1	NA	12	TRBJ2-1	NA	CASSLAGNEQFF	TGCGCCAGCAGCTTGGCGGGGAATGAGCAGTTCTTC
TRBV20-1	NA	13	TRBJ1-1	NA	CSAPDLENTEAFF	TGCAGTGCCCCGGACCTTGAGAACACTGAAGCTTTCTTT
TRBV10-3	TRBD1	17	TRBJ1-1	medium-sized	CAISATGTGGRDTEAFF	TGTGCCATCAGTGCGACCGGGACAGGGGGGAGGGACACTGAAGCTTTCTTT
TRBV28	NA	15	TRBJ2-7	many	CASSLLKGLNYEQYF	TGTGCCAGCAGTTTATTAAAGGGACTCAACTACGAGCAGTACTTC
TRBV4-1	NA	16	TRBJ1-5	NA	CASSQVGGRENQPQHF	TGCGCCAGCAGCCAAGTGGGAGGCCGAGAAAATCAGCCCCAGCATTTT
TRBV7-9	TRBD1	16	TRBJ2-3	medium-sized	CASRLGGRGLGDTQYF	TGTGCCAGCAGACTGGGCGGCAGGGGGCTTGGAGATACGCAGTATTTT
TRBV7-9	TRBD2	14	TRBJ2-3	NA	CASSSGTRPDTQYF	TGTGCCAGCAGCTCCGGGACTAGACCCGATACGCAGTATTTT
TRBV28	TRBD1	15	TRBJ2-5	NA	CASRPGDRESKTQYF	TGTGCCAGTAGACCCGGGGACAGGGAATCTAAGACCCAGTACTTC
TRBV7-8	NA	14	TRBJ1-1	many	CASSLRALNTEAFF	TGTGCCAGCAGCTTAAGGGCACTCAACACTGAAGCTTTCTTT
TRBV20-1	NA	12	TRBJ1-3	NA	CSASARGNTIYF	TGCAGTGCTAGCGCCCGCGGAAACACCATATATTTT
TRBV4-1	NA	14	TRBJ1-2	NA	CASSQGAGYYGYTF	TGCGCCAGCAGCCAAGGAGCCGGCTACTATGGCTACACCTTC
TRBV10-2	NA	13	TRBJ1-6	many	CASLRQTNSPLHF	TGCGCCAGCTTGAGGCAGACTAATTCACCCCTCCACTTT
TRBV7-8	NA	14	TRBJ2-3	NA	CASGDGVKADTQYF	TGTGCCAGCGGCGACGGGGTGAAGGCAGATACGCAGTATTTT
TRBV29-1	NA	14	TRBJ2-5	few	CSVVYRTAEETQYF	TGCAGCGTTGTTTACCGGACAGCCGAAGAGACCCAGTACTTC
TRBV4-1	TRBD1	13	TRBJ1-5	many	CASSQGQGTPQHF	TGCGCCAGCAGCCAAGGACAGGGAACGCCCCAGCATTTT
TRBV9	TRBD2	17	TRBJ2-1	NA	CASSASPGLANYNEQFF	TGTGCCAGCAGCGCCAGCCCAGGACTAGCTAACTACAATGAGCAGTTCTTC
TRBV20-1	TRBD1	15	TRBJ1-6	many	CSARAHGQALSPLHF	TGCAGTGCTAGAGCCCACGGACAGGCTCTCTCACCCCTCCACTTT
TRBV28	NA	11	TRBJ2-7	NA	CASSSLYEQYF	TGTGCCAGCAGTTCATTATACGAGCAGTACTTC
TRBV5-4	NA	14	TRBJ2-5	NA	CVSSSTATQETQYF	TGTGTCAGCAGCTCCACAGCGACCCAAGAGACCCAGTACTTC
TRBV5-6	NA	17	TRBJ1-1	NA	CASSLAYDRWGDTEAFF	TGTGCCAGCAGCTTGGCCTACGATCGCTGGGGGGACACTGAAGCTTTCTTT
TRBV28	TRBD1	16	TRBJ1-5	many	CASSTWTGVVNQPQHF	TGTGCCAGCAGTACGTGGACAGGGGTCGTCAATCAGCCCCAGCATTTT
TRBV19	TRBD2	14	TRBJ2-3	NA	CATTSGAYTDTQYF	TGTGCGACGACCAGCGGGGCCTACACAGATACGCAGTATTTT
TRBV15	NA	16	TRBJ1-4	NA	CATSRDLRQTDEKLFF	TGTGCCACCAGCAGAGATCTCCGACAGACCGATGAAAAACTGTTTTTT
TRBV5-1	NA	15	TRBJ2-7	NA	CASSLDSRLAYEQYF	TGCGCCAGCAGCTTGGACAGCAGATTAGCCTACGAGCAGTACTTC